Included here is one T cell receptor (beta chain) sequence, with context. The sample belongs to a study of CD8 T cells in Susac syndrome. RNA amounts of 0.5 to 1 ug underwent reverse transcription with random hexamers. Across 54 Vbeta and 13 Jbeta, immunoSEQ multiplex PCR amplified TCR beta CDR3. TCRdb passed the immunoSEQ multiplex PCR reads through MiXCR, listing each CDR3 protein once. The sample lists over 80,000 distinct CDR3 sequences; 94% were seen once. V was pared by 4 bases and J by 4 bases, with 7 bases between. This CDR3 spans 13 amino acids. The sequencing sample was made of CD8+ T cells from PBMCs. This sequence was found in a human donor with Susac syndrome. J is TRBJ2-2 and V is TRBV12-3 or TRBV12-4; D ambiguous. The CDR3 protein is CASSSLGTGELFF. The DNA of the CDR3 is TGTGCCAGCAGTTCCCTAGGCACCGGGGAGCTGTTTTTT.